A selection of T cell receptor beta chains follows, all from one sample in a study of blood T cell repertoires in COVID-19. Clones were read by immunoSEQ multiplex PCR, and TCRdb kept only the in-frame ones, dropping some. Of 140,000 to 150,000 clones listed, around 85% were seen once; the top ten hold roughly 8%. Sequencing was performed on peripheral blood. Receptors originate from a woman aged 55-70 years with COVID-19, enrolled during active disease. The conserved cysteine and the conserved F or W are not part of the CDR3 here.

j_call cdr3_length v_call cdr3_aa
TRBJ1-2 10 TRBV25-1 ASAGGDYGYT
TRBJ2-1 14 TRBV21-1 ASSSRDRRAYNEQF
TRBJ1-6 15 TRBV5-6 ASSLGSARRYNSPLH
TRBJ2-1 15 TRBV18 ASSPLFGQGAGDEQF
TRBJ2-5 9 TRBV6-5 ASSQEETQY
TRBJ1-5 11 TRBV18 ASSDGRGQPQH
TRBJ1-2 10 TRBV5-8 ASSLVRGGYT
TRBJ1-2 9 TRBV2 ASSDSYGYT
TRBJ2-7 13 TRBV3-1/TRBV3-2 ASSQDLSSSYEQY
TRBJ1-1 12 TRBV27 ASSPRGGGAEAF
TRBJ2-2 11 TRBV29-1 SARPTANGELF
TRBJ2-1 11 TRBV7-9 ASRMSSYNEQF
TRBJ2-3 14 TRBV18 ASSRDAGGSTDTQY
TRBJ2-2 15 TRBV5-1 ASNNSPGQGIPGELF
TRBJ2-5 10 TRBV29-1 SCVGVGETQY
TRBJ1-5 13 TRBV21-1 ASSKGPYSNQPQH
TRBJ1-2 13 TRBV6-1 ASSESAGADYGYT
TRBJ2-5 12 TRBV11-1 ASSLNGQQGTQY
TRBJ1-2 14 TRBV4-1 ASSQGGVGNFYGYT
TRBJ1-2 14 TRBV10-3 AIRGQSSLLYYGYT
TRBJ1-4 11 TRBV12-3/TRBV12-4 ASSTGREEKLF
TRBJ1-3 10 TRBV20-1 SASDFGNTIY
TRBJ1-5 14 TRBV10-3 AISDGQGISNQPQH
TRBJ1-3 15 TRBV5-6 ASSSLDRGPSGNTIY
TRBJ1-2 14 TRBV7-9 ASSTPARVRDYGYT
TRBJ2-2 12 TRBV19 ASMEVGGTGELF
TRBJ1-5 13 TRBV5-1 ASSRGTGSGEPQH
TRBJ2-5 11 TRBV5-1 ASSGGAEETQY
TRBJ2-5 11 TRBV9 ASSVSSGGTQY
TRBJ2-5 13 TRBV29-1 SVYTPTGEIETQY